One and the same sample provided the 8 T cell receptor beta chains below, sequenced in a study of blood T cell repertoires in COVID-19. Profiled with immunoSEQ multiplex PCR; TCRdb holds only in-frame clones, not every one. Here the sample spans 290,000 or so clones, approximately 85% being singletons. Sequencing was carried out using peripheral blood. The receptors were gathered from a man in his fifties or sixties with active or convalescent COVID-19.

The chain links TRBV5-1 to TRBJ2-3; maybe TRBD2 (6 bases). With 0 bases removed from V and 1 base from J, the gap between germline ends came to 9 bases. In germline, CDR1 is SGHRS, CDR2 YFSETQ. The CDR3 covers 15 residues. The CDR3 sequence is CASSLEGTRTDTQYF. Written as DNA, the CDR3 is TGCGCCAGCAGCTTGGAGGGGACTCGCACAGATACGCAGTATTTT.

J is TRBJ1-2 and V is TRBV15, with D perhaps TRBD1 (5 bases). The CDR3 consists of 13 residues. With 2 bases removed from V and 8 bases from J, the gap between germline ends came to 12 bases. The germline V gene encodes CDR1 LNHNV and CDR2 YYDKDF (reference sequence). CDR3 protein: CATSRFDGGGYTF. CDR3 nucleotide sequence: TGTGCCACCAGCAGATTTGACGGGGGAGGCTACACCTTC.

A single count supports this clone. This chain connects TRBV24-1 to TRBJ2-1; TRBD2 is a possible D gene (7 bases). The CDR3 is 15 residues long. The ends were cut back, 1 base at V and 3 bases at J, with 9 bases in the middle. Germline V CDR1 and CDR2: KGHDR, SFDVKD. CDR3 loop: CATSDLGGDYNEQFF. The CDR3 DNA reads TGTGCCACCAGTGATTTAGGGGGGGACTACAATGAGCAGTTCTTC.

V and J are TRBV28 and TRBJ2-1; 12 nucleotides match TRBD2. Germline CDR1 and CDR2: MDHEN and SYDVKM. The ends lost 3 bases at V and 2 bases at J; junction bases unmatched: 8. The CDR3 is 18 residues long. CDR3 bases: TGTGCCAGCAGTTTTTTTGCTAGCGGGAGGGAGGCCTACAATGAGCAGTTCTTC. As protein: CASSFFASGREAYNEQFF.

The chain uses TRBV2 and TRBJ2-7; 11 bases are a match to TRBD2. The CDR3 is made up of 15 amino acids. Per the germline V gene, CDR1 is SNHLY and CDR2 is FYNNEI. V shed 6 bases, J shed 7 bases, and the junction held 11 bases outside the gene matches. CDR3 region: CASRKIAGGSGEQYF. The CDR3 region has the DNA TGTGCCAGCAGAAAAATAGCGGGAGGGTCTGGGGAGCAGTACTTC.

This clone has a single count. This sequence joins TRBV6-5 and TRBJ1-2; possibly TRBD1 for D (5 bases). The CDR3 runs 13 residues. Germline assignment: CDR1 MNHEY and CDR2 SVGAGI. Deletions cut 6 bases from V and 4 bases from J, with 12 bases between. The CDR3 sequence: CASRITGGYGYTF. In nucleotides, the CDR3 is TGTGCCAGCAGGATCACAGGTGGCTATGGCTACACCTTC.

Only a few counts were recorded for this clone. The chain couples TRBV28 to TRBJ1-3; D gene unclear. The germline CDR1 and CDR2 sequences are MDHEN and SYDVKM. There are 14 residues in the CDR3. V was shortened by 7 bases and J by 4 bases, with 14 bases between the two germline ends. CDR3 protein: CASTLGGNGNTIYF. Here the CDR3 DNA reads TGTGCCAGCACCCTAGGAGGGAACGGAAACACCATATATTTT.

The rearrangement uses TRBV19 and TRBJ2-3; D call uncertain. The CDR3 is 14 residues long. V shed 3 bases and J shed 4 bases, with 11 bases lying between them. Per the germline V gene, CDR1 is LNHDA and CDR2 is SQIVND (reference sequence). The CDR3 loop reads CASSILTRADTQYF. CDR3 DNA sequence: TGTGCCAGTAGTATTCTAACACGGGCAGATACGCAGTATTTT.